The 16 T cell receptor beta chains given below trace back to one sample, sequenced in a study of early T cells in non-severe SARS-CoV-2 infection. TCRdb fed the 5' RACE reads into MiXCR, producing one record per CDR3 protein. The sample lists about 76,000 distinct CDR3 sequences, 10% to 15% occurring once. Sequencing input: whole blood. These receptor sequences come from an adult who was a healthcare worker with PCR-confirmed SARS-CoV-2 infection or an uninfected control (not recorded which).

The chain combines TRBV7-9 with TRBJ1-2; maybe TRBD1 (5 bases). The CDR3 contains 14 residues. Germline V CDR1 and CDR2: SEHNR, FQNEAQ (reference sequence). Trimming shortened V by 1 base and J by 7 bases, and 13 bases separated the two germline ends. The CDR3 here is CASSLDTTRGGYTF. CDR3 sequence (DNA): TGTGCCAGCAGCTTAGACACTACGAGGGGTGGCTACACCTTC.

In this sample, this clonotype turned up a few times. This sequence joins TRBV29-1 and TRBJ1-2; possible D gene TRBD1, 5 bases. Trimming removed 3 bases from V and 5 bases from J, with 10 bases in between. Per the germline V gene, CDR1 is SQVTM and CDR2 is ANQGSEA. The CDR3 totals 12 residues. The CDR3 DNA sequence: TGCAGCGTTGAGGGGACGGATTATGGCTACACCTTC. Translating gives CSVEGTDYGYTF. Filled out from reference TRBV29-1 and TRBJ1-2, the complete variable domain reads SAVISQKPSRDICQRGTSLTIQCQVDSQVTMMFWYRQQPGQSLTLIATANQGSEATYESGFVIDKFPISRPNLTFSTLTVSNMSPEDSSIYLCSVEGTDYGYTFGSGTRLTVV.

This clonotype was counted many times. The chain is built from TRBV20-1 and TRBJ2-1; 10 bases fit TRBD2. V dropped 0 bases and J dropped 9; count of bases not matched to a gene: 8. CDR3 size: 15 residues. The germline V gene has CDR1 DFQATT and CDR2 SNEGSKA (reference sequence). The CDR3 region has the DNA TGCAGTGCTAGAGATCCCAGCGGGAGGGCCCCTGAGCAGTTCTTC. Translation: CSARDPSGRAPEQFF.

CDR3 in DNA: TGCGCCAGCAGCTTGGACGATGTCTATGGCTACACCTTC. This gives the protein CASSLDDVYGYTF. The V and J genes are TRBV5-1 and TRBJ1-2, with D uncertain. The CDR3 runs 13 residues. V lost 0 bases and J 4 bases, leaving 7 bases between the germline ends. Germline CDR1 and CDR2: SGHRS and YFSETQ.

The table lists this clonotype with a few counts. The chain employs TRBV14 and TRBJ1-2; D ambiguous. Trimming shortened V by 0 bases and J by 8 bases, and 13 bases separated the two germline ends. This CDR3 is 14 amino acids long. From germline, CDR1 is SGHDN and CDR2 FVKESK. CDR3 nucleotide sequence: TGTGCCAGCAGCCAAGATGGCCAGTCCAGGGGCTACACCTTC. It specifies CASSQDGQSRGYTF.

V gene TRBV12-3 or TRBV12-4 combines with J gene TRBJ1-5; no firm D call. V lost 8 bases, J lost 0 bases, and 11 bases lay in between. CDR3 size: 14 residues. This chain's CDR3 is CASRVAASNQPQHF. As DNA, the CDR3 is TGTGCCAGCCGGGTGGCAGCTAGCAATCAGCCCCAGCATTTT.

V and J are TRBV5-1 and TRBJ2-1; 7 nucleotides align to TRBD1. CDR1 and CDR2 (germline): SGHRS, YFSETQ. After removal of 3 bases from V and 2 bases from J, the junction contained 5 bases not matched to a gene. The CDR3 consists of 15 residues. The CDR3 loop is CASSSQGQAYNEQFF. Here the CDR3 DNA reads TGCGCCAGCAGCTCACAGGGGCAGGCCTACAATGAGCAGTTCTTC.

This clonotype is judged medium-sized. This chain joins TRBV2 and TRBJ2-3; 9 bases fit TRBD2. The J segment lost 2 bases and the V segment lost 5 bases, leaving 5 bases of the junction unmatched. Germline V gene sequence: CDR1 SNHLY, CDR2 FYNNEI. This CDR3 spans 15 amino acids. The CDR3 DNA reads TGTGCCAGCAGTCTCACTAGCGGGTACACAGATACGCAGTATTTT. Translating gives CASSLTSGYTDTQYF.

This clonotype was counted many times. V is TRBV28 and J is TRBJ2-3; D is possibly TRBD2 (6 bases). The ends were cut back, 1 base at V and 0 bases at J, with 17 bases in the middle. CDR3 length: 18 amino acids. The germline gives CDR1 MDHEN, CDR2 SYDVKM. The CDR3 nucleotides read TGTGCCAGCAGTTTATCGTCGGGACTGGGATCAAGCACAGATACGCAGTATTTT. It encodes CASSLSSGLGSSTDTQYF.

This clonotype occurred many times. This sequence joins TRBV24-1 and TRBJ2-3; 7 bases match TRBD2. Germline CDR1 KGHDR, CDR2 SFDVKD. This CDR3 region has 16 residues. V dropped 3 bases and J dropped 6; count of bases not matched to a gene: 11. Here the CDR3 reads CATSDTRQGGVDTQYF. The CDR3 region has the DNA TGTGCCACCAGTGATACTCGGCAGGGAGGGGTTGATACGCAGTATTTT.

The sample holds a few counts of this clonotype. V usage is TRBV18 and J usage is TRBJ1-4, with D maybe TRBD1 (6 bases). The CDR3 is 13 amino acids. The germline gives CDR1 KGHSH, CDR2 LQKENI. Trimming stripped 5 bases from V and 4 bases from J, with 8 bases between. Here the CDR3 DNA reads TGTGCCAGCTCAACAGGGCTTAATGAAAAACTGTTTTTT. Amino acids: CASSTGLNEKLFF.

This clonotype was picked up many times. V is TRBV10-3 and J is TRBJ2-5; no clear D gene. CDR3 length: 11 residues. V lost 6 bases to trimming and J lost 5 bases, with 7 bases between them. Per the germline V gene, CDR1 is ENHRY and CDR2 is SYGVKD. The CDR3 DNA reads as TGTGCCATCAGGGACCTGGAGACCCAGTACTTC. Protein sequence: CAIRDLETQYF.

The rearrangement links TRBV7-3 to TRBJ2-1; the D is unclear. The germline V gene has CDR1 SGHTA and CDR2 FQGTGA. The CDR3 runs 13 residues. V lost 5 bases, J lost 10 bases, and 15 bases lay in between. This CDR3 is CASSPDRVGEQFF. The DNA of the CDR3 is TGTGCCAGCAGCCCCGACCGAGTTGGAGAGCAGTTCTTC.

This clonotype was picked up many times. The V and J genes are TRBV21-1 and TRBJ2-1; TRBD1 was called by the table and not checked on the DNA. TRBV21-1 is a listed pseudogene. The CDR3 is made up of 16 amino acids. The CDR3 DNA reads as TGTGCCAGCAGCAAAAGGACAGGGGGCAGCTACAATGAGCAGTTCTTC. It translates to CASSKRTGGSYNEQFF.

The CDR3 protein is CASSLVEGEQYF. In nucleotides, the CDR3 is TGTGCCAGCAGCTTAGTAGAAGGCGAGCAGTACTTC. J is TRBJ2-7 and V is TRBV7-9; D unresolved. The CDR3 is 12 residues long. Germline V gene lookup returns CDR1 SEHNR and CDR2 FQNEAQ (reference sequence). The V gene lost 1 base and the J gene lost 6 bases, with 7 bases spanning the gap.

The J gene is TRBJ2-7, the V gene TRBV20-1; possibly TRBD2 for D (5 bases). CDR3 length equals 16 residues. V was clipped by 0 bases and J by 0 bases, with 15 bases between them. Germline V gene data show CDR1 as DFQATT and CDR2 as SNEGSKA (reference sequence). The CDR3 sequence is CSARDPPGSPSYEQYF. CDR3 bases: TGCAGTGCTAGAGATCCGCCGGGATCCCCCTCCTACGAGCAGTACTTC.